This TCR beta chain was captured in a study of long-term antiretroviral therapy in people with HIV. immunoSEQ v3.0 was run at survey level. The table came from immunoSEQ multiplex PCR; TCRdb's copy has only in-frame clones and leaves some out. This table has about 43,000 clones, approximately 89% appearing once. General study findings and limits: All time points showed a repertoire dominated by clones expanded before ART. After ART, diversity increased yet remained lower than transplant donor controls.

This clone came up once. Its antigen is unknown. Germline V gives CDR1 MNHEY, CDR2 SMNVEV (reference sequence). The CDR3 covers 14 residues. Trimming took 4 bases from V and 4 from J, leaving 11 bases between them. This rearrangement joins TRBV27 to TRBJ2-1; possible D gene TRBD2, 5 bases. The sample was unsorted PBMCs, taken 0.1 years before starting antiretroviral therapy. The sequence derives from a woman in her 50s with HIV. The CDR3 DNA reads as TGTGCCAGCAGTTGGGCGGGTCCGTACAATGAGCAGTTCTTC. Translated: CASSWAGPYNEQFF.